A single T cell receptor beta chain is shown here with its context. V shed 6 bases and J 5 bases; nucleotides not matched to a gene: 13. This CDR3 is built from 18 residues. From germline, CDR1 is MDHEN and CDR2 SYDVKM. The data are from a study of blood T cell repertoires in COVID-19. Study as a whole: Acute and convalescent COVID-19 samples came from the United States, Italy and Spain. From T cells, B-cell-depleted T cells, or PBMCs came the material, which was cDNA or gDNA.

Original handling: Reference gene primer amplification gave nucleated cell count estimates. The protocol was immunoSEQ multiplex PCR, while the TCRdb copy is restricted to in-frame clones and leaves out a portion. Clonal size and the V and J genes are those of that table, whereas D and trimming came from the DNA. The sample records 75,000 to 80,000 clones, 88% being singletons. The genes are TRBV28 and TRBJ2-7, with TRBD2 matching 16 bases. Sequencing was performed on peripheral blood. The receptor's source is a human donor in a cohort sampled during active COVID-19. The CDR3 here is CASSSPGLAGGPLHEQYF. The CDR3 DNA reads TGTGCCAGCAGCTCTCCGGGACTAGCGGGAGGGCCTCTCCACGAGCAGTACTTC.